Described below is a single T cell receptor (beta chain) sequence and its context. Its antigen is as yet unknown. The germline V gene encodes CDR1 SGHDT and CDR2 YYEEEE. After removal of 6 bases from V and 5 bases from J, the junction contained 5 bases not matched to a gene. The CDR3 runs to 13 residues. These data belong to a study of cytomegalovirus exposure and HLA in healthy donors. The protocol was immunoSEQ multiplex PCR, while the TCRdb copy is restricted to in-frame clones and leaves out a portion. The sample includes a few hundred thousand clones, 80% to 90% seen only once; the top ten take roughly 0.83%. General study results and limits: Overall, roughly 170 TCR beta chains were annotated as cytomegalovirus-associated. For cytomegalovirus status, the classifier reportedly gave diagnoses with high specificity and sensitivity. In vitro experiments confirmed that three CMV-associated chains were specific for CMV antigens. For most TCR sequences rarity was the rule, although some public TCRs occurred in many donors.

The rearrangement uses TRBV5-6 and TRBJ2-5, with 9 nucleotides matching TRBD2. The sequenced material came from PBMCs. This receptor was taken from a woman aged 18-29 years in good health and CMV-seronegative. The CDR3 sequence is CASTQRGAETQYF. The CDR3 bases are TGTGCCAGCACACAGCGGGGGGCTGAGACCCAGTACTTC.